This T cell receptor (beta chain) was sequenced in a study of graft-versus-host responses after intestinal transplantation. Study details: Uniformly, recipients were administered anti-thymocyte globulin induction with subsequent tacrolimus and steroids for 2 to 3 years. General study findings and limits: The recipient marrow held GvH clones, and some of them showed up first in ileum or blood. Across patients carrying graft-donor T cell macrochimerism, allografts held high graft-versus-host to host-versus-graft clonal ratios.

On this clone: Its antigen is unknown.

The CDR3 sequence is 15 residues long. The germline gives CDR1 SGDLS, CDR2 YYNGEE. Deletions cut 0 bases from V and 8 bases from J, with 14 bases between. TCRdb's copy holds only in-frame clones and misses some; the assay was immunoSEQ multiplex PCR. The sample carries more than 95,000 clones, about 90% recorded once. J is TRBJ2-2 and V is TRBV9; D gene unclear. The origin of this receptor is a human donor who received an intestinal transplant. The sample consisted of unstimulated CD4+ T cells sorted from spleen or lymph node cells, taken before intestinal transplant. The CDR3 nucleotides are TGTGCCAGCAGCGTAGTGCCGGGCGGTATGGGGGAGCTGTTTTTT. This sequence encodes CASSVVPGGMGELFF.